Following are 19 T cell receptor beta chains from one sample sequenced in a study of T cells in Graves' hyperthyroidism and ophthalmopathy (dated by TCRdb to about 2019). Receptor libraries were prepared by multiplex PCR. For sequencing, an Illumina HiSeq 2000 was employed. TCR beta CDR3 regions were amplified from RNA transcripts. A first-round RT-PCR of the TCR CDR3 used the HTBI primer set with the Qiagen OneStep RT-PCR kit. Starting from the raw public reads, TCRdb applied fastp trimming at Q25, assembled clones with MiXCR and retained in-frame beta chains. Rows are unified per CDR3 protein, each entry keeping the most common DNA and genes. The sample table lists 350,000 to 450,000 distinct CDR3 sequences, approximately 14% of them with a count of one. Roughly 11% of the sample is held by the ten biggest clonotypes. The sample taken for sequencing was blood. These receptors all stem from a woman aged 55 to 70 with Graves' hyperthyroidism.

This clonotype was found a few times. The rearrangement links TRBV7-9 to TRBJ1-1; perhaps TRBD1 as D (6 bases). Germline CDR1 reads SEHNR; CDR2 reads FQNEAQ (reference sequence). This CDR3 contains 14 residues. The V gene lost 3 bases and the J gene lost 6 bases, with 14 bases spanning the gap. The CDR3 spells CASSFASGAAEAFF. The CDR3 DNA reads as TGTGCCAGCAGCTTTGCTTCGGGGGCGGCTGAAGCTTTCTTT. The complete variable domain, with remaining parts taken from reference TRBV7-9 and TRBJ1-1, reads DTGVSQNPRHKITKRGQNVTFRCDPISEHNRLYWYRQTLGQGPEFLTYFQNEAQLEKSRLLSDRFSAERPKGSFSTLEIQRTEQGDSAMYLCASSFASGAAEAFFGQGTRLTVV.

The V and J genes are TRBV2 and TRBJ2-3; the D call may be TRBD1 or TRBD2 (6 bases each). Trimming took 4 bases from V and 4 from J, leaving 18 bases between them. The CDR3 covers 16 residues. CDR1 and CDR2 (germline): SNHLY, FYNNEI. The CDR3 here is CASSGRRGLVPDTQYF. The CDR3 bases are TGTGCCAGCAGTGGCCGCCGGGGGCTCGTGCCAGATACGCAGTATTTT. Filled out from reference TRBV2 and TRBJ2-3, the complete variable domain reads EPEVTQTPSHQVTQMGQEVILRCVPISNHLYFYWYRQILGQKVEFLVSFYNNEISEKSEIFDDQFSVERPDGSNFTLKIRSTKLEDSAMYFCASSGRRGLVPDTQYFGPGTRLTVL.

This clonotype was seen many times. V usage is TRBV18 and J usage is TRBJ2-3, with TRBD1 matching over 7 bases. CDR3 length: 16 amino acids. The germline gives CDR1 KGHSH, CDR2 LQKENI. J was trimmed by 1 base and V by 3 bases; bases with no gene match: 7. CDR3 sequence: CASSPRSDRGTDTQYF. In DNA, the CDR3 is TGTGCCAGCTCACCTCGTTCCGACAGGGGCACAGATACGCAGTATTTT.

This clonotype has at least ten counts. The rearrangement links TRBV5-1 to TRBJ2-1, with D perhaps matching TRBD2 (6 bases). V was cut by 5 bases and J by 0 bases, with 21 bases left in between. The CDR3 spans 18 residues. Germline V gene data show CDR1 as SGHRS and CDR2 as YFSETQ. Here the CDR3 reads CASSAGTPRLSSYNEQFF. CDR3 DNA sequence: TGCGCCAGCAGTGCCGGGACTCCAAGACTCAGCTCCTACAATGAGCAGTTCTTC.

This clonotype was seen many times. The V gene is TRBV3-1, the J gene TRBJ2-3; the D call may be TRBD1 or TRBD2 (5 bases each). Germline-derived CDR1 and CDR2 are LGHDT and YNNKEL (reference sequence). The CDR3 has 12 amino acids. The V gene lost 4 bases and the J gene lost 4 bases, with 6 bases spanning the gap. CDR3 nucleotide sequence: TGTGCCAGCAGCCGAGGGGCAGATACGCAGTATTTT. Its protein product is CASSRGADTQYF.

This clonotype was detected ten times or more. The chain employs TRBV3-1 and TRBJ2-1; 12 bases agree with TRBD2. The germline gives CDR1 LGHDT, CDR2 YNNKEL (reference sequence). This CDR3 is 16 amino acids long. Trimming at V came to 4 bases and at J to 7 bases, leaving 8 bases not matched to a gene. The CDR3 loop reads CASSRVRLAGVNEQFF. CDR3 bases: TGTGCCAGCAGCCGCGTAAGACTAGCGGGGGTAAATGAGCAGTTCTTC.

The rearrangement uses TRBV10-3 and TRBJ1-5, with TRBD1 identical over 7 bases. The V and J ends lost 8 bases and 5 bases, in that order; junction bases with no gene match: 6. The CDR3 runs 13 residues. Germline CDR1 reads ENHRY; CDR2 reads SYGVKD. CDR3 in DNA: TGTGCCATCGGGGGGACAGACCATCAGCCCCAGCATTTT. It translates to CAIGGTDHQPQHF.

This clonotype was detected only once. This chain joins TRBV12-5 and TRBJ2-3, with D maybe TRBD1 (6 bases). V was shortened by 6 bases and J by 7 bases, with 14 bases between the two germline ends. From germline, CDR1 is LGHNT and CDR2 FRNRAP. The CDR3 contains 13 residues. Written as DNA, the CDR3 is TGTGCTAGTGGGGAGAAGGGGGTAAATACGCAGTATTTT. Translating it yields CASGEKGVNTQYF.

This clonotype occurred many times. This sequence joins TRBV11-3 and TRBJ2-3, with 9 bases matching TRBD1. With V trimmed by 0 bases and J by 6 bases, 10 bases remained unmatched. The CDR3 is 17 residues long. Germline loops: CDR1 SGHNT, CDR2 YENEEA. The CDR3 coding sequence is TGTGCCAGCAGCTTAGATCTTATGGGACAGGGTTTTGATACGCAGTATTTT. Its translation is CASSLDLMGQGFDTQYF.

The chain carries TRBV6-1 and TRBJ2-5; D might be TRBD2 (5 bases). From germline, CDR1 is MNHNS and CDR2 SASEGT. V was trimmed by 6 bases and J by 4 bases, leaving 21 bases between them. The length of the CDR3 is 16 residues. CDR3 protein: CASSRNPGARGETQYF. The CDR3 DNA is TGTGCCAGCAGCCGAAATCCGGGTGCTCGGGGAGAGACCCAGTACTTC.

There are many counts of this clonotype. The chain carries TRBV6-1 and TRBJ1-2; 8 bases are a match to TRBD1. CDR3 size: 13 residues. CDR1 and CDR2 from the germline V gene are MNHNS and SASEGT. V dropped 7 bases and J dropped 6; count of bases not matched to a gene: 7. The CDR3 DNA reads TGTGCCAGCACGGGAACAGGGGGAAATGGCTACACCTTC. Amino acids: CASTGTGGNGYTF.

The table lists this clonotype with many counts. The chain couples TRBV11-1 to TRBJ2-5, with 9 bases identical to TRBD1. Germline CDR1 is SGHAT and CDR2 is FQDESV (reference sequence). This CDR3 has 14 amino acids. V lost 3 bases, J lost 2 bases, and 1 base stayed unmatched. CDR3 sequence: CASSFDRGQETQYF. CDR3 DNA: TGTGCCAGCAGCTTTGACAGGGGGCAAGAGACCCAGTACTTC.

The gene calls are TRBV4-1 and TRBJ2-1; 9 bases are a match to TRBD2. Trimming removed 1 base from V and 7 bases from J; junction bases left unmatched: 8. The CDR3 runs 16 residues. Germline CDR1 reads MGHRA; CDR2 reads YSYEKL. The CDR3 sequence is CASSQAASGVWNEQFF. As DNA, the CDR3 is TGCGCCAGCAGCCAAGCGGCTAGCGGGGTGTGGAATGAGCAGTTCTTC.

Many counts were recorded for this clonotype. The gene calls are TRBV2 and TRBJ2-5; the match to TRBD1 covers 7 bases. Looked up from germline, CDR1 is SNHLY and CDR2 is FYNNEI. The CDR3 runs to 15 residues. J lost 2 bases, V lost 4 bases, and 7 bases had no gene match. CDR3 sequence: CASSGARGRQETQYF. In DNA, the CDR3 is TGTGCCAGCAGTGGGGCGAGGGGGCGACAAGAGACCCAGTACTTC.

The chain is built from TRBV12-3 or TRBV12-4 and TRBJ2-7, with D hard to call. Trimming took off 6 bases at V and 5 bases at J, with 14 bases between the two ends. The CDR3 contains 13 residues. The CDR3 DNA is TGTGCCAGCAGAGCTAGATCCGTCAACGAGCAGTACTTC. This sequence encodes CASRARSVNEQYF.

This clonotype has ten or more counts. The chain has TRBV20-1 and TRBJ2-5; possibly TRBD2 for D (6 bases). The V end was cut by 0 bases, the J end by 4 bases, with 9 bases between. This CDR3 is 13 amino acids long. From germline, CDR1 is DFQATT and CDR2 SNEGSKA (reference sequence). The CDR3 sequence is CSARDGGIETQYF. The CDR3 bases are TGCAGTGCTAGAGATGGGGGGATAGAGACCCAGTACTTC.

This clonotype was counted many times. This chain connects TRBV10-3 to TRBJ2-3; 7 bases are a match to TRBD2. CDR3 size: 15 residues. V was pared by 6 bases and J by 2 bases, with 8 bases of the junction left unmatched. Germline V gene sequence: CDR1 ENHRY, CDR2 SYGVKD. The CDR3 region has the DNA TGTGCCATCAGATTCGACGGGAGGACCACAGATACGCAGTATTTT. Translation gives CAIRFDGRTTDTQYF.

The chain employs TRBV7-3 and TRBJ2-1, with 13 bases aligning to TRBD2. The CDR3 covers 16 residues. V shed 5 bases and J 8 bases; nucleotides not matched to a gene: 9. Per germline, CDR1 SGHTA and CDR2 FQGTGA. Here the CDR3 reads CASSPHWTSGSDEQFF. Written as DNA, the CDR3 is TGTGCCAGCAGCCCCCACTGGACTAGCGGGAGTGATGAGCAGTTCTTC.

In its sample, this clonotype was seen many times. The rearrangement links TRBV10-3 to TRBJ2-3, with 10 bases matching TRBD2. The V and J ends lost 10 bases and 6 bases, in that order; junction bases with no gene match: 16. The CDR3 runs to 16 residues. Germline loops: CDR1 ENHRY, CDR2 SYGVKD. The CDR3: CASGMGLAGESDTQYF. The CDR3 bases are TGTGCCAGCGGCATGGGGCTAGCGGGAGAATCCGATACGCAGTATTTT.